This is a list of T cell receptor beta chains from one sample in a study of T-cell memory formation after mild COVID-19. TCRdb re-called the 5' RACE reads through MiXCR, storing one row per CDR3 protein. The sample consists of 150,000 to 200,000 distinct CDR3 sequences, 11% of them appearing once. Sequencing was done on a sample of PBMCs or a T cell subset sorted from them (not recorded which). The receptors were gathered from a young man who had mild COVID-19 (a few samples of this study predate the infection). Cell type and time point are not known. Both conserved end residues are part of each CDR3. Fields, in order: CDR3 protein, CDR3 DNA, clone size, J gene, V gene, D gene. The D gene is left open where the match is weak. Clone size is shown for a subset of rows, as once, few, many or a class of expanded clone.

CASSLSIRDTQYF,TGTGCCAGCAGCTTATCAATTAGGGATACGCAGTATTTT,once,TRBJ2-3,TRBV7-8,-
CASSRPRRGRSYTF,TGCGCCAGCAGCCGCCCCCGTAGGGGGAGAAGCTACACCTTC,once,TRBJ1-2,TRBV4-1,-
CASSRAPAGGSTMKQFF,TGTGCCAGCAGTCGAGCCCCAGCGGGGGGGTCCACAATGAAGCAGTTCTTC,few,TRBJ2-1,TRBV6-2/TRBV6-3,TRBD2
CASSETGYGYTF,TGTGCCAGCAGTGAGACAGGCTATGGCTACACCTTC,few,TRBJ1-2,TRBV25-1,-
CASSLAPLAGGRFETQYF,TGCGCCAGCAGCTTGGCCCCCTTAGCGGGGGGGAGGTTTGAGACCCAGTACTTC,few,TRBJ2-5,TRBV5-1,TRBD2
CASSYTGGSGNTIYF,TGTGCCAGCAGTTACACAGGGGGATCTGGAAACACCATATATTTT,-,TRBJ1-3,TRBV6-6,TRBD1
CASSQAEVSSGNTIYF,TGCGCCAGCAGCCAAGCTGAGGTCAGCTCTGGAAACACCATATATTTT,few,TRBJ1-3,TRBV4-3,-
CASSSTGTGFYEQFF,TGTGCCAGCAGTTCGACCGGGACAGGGTTTTATGAGCAGTTCTTC,few,TRBJ2-1,TRBV28,TRBD1
CASSLAEFLGGTSF,TGTGCCAGCAGCTTAGCGGAATTCCTAGGCGGGACCTCCTTC,few,TRBJ1-2,TRBV7-2,-
CASSYTVSTDTQYF,TGTGCCAGCAGTTACACAGTTAGCACAGATACGCAGTATTTT,many,TRBJ2-3,TRBV6-5,-
CSATEYSGNTIYF,TGCAGTGCCACAGAATACTCTGGAAACACCATATATTTT,-,TRBJ1-3,TRBV20-1,-
CASSPSRLGETQYF,TGCGCCAGCAGTCCGTCGAGGCTGGGGGAGACCCAGTACTTC,few,TRBJ2-5,TRBV10-2,-
CASSRQGGSGELFF,TGTGCCAGTAGTAGACAGGGCGGTTCCGGGGAGCTGTTTTTT,few,TRBJ2-2,TRBV19,TRBD1
CASSLDVGTAYEQYF,TGTGCCAGCAGCTTAGATGTTGGGACAGCCTACGAGCAGTACTTC,many,TRBJ2-7,TRBV7-2,TRBD1
CASSPLLETQYF,TGTGCCAGCAGCCCCCTTCTGGAGACCCAGTACTTC,many,TRBJ2-5,TRBV11-2,-
CSAFDPTNYGYTF,TGCAGTGCTTTCGACCCCACTAACTATGGCTACACCTTC,-,TRBJ1-2,TRBV20-1,-
CSVAGTLKQETQYF,TGCAGCGTAGCCGGGACTCTGAAACAAGAGACCCAGTACTTC,-,TRBJ2-5,TRBV29-1,-
CASNLDAGANVLTF,TGCGCCAGCAACTTGGACGCTGGGGCCAACGTCCTGACTTTC,many,TRBJ2-6,TRBV5-1,-
CASSLAVSGGDTQYF,TGCGCCAGCAGCTTGGCCGTCTCGGGCGGGGATACGCAGTATTTT,few,TRBJ2-3,TRBV5-1,-
CAWSVVGETQYF,TGTGCCTGGAGTGTCGTTGGAGAGACCCAGTACTTC,-,TRBJ2-5,TRBV30,-
CASSPGAGGYNEQFF,TGTGCTAGCAGCCCCGGAGCGGGGGGATACAATGAGCAGTTCTTC,many,TRBJ2-1,TRBV7-7,TRBD2
CASSLATGSGEAFF,TGCGCCAGCAGCTTGGCCACAGGGTCGGGGGAGGCTTTCTTT,-,TRBJ1-1,TRBV5-1,-
CASSLGVEQFF,TGTGCCAGCAGCTTAGGCGTCGAGCAGTTCTTC,few,TRBJ2-1,TRBV7-6,-
CASGGYEQFF,TGTGCCAGCGGAGGGTATGAGCAGTTCTTC,few,TRBJ2-1,TRBV25-1,-
CASSTQIAKNIQYF,TGTGCCAGCAGCACGCAGATAGCCAAAAACATTCAGTACTTC,few,TRBJ2-4,TRBV12-3/TRBV12-4,-
CASSEKAGGRTGELFF,TGTGCCAGCAGCGAAAAAGCGGGGGGGCGCACCGGGGAGCTGTTTTTT,-,TRBJ2-2,TRBV7-2,TRBD2
CASSPRRSGGYNEQFF,TGTGCCAGCAGCCCCCGTAGGAGCGGGGGGTACAATGAGCAGTTCTTC,few,TRBJ2-1,TRBV11-2,TRBD2
CASSQGTRGFEQYF,TGCGCCAGCAGCCAAGGTACCAGGGGGTTCGAGCAGTACTTC,few,TRBJ2-7,TRBV4-1,TRBD1
CASRRRGSDYGYTF,TGTGCCAGCAGACGCAGGGGCTCGGACTATGGCTACACCTTC,few,TRBJ1-2,TRBV5-5,-
CASSQDEDGKSYEQYF,TGTGCCAGCAGCCAAGATGAGGACGGAAAAAGCTACGAGCAGTACTTC,-,TRBJ2-7,TRBV14,-
CASSLERGEQYF,TGTGCCAGCAGCTTAGAGAGGGGCGAGCAGTACTTC,-,TRBJ2-7,TRBV7-3,-
CASSLGLGKNTEAFF,TGCGCCAGCAGCTTGGGCCTCGGAAAGAACACTGAAGCTTTCTTT,-,TRBJ1-1,TRBV5-1,-
CASSFLQGVQPQHF,TGCGCCAGCAGCTTCCTCCAGGGCGTTCAGCCCCAGCATTTT,few,TRBJ1-5,TRBV4-3,-
CSARGRSVYGYTF,TGCAGTGCCAGAGGACGGTCTGTCTATGGCTACACCTTC,few,TRBJ1-2,TRBV20-1,-
CASRRQGPIGTQYF,TGTGCCAGCAGACGACAGGGGCCAATAGGGACCCAGTACTTC,-,TRBJ2-5,TRBV2,TRBD1
CASSQDLGGYYGYTF,TGCGCCAGCAGCCAAGATCTCGGCGGATACTATGGCTACACCTTC,many,TRBJ1-2,TRBV4-3,-
CASSLGDRGLGDTQYF,TGTGCCAGCAGTTTAGGGGACAGGGGGTTGGGAGATACGCAGTATTTT,-,TRBJ2-3,TRBV12-3/TRBV12-4,TRBD1
CASVSRQGYNSPLHF,TGTGCCAGCGTCTCTAGACAGGGCTATAATTCACCCCTCCACTTT,-,TRBJ1-6,TRBV7-2,TRBD1
CASSLRGRGADTQYF,TGTGCCAGCAGCTTACGGGGCAGGGGTGCAGATACGCAGTATTTT,-,TRBJ2-3,TRBV7-2,-
CASSLTPGLAEEQFF,TGTGCCAGCAGCTTAACGCCGGGACTAGCGGAAGAGCAGTTCTTC,-,TRBJ2-1,TRBV7-3,TRBD2
CASSISGQETQYF,TGCGCCAGCAGCATATCGGGGCAAGAGACCCAGTACTTC,few,TRBJ2-5,TRBV5-1,-